This T cell receptor beta chain was documented in a study of Graves' ophthalmopathy and Graves' hyperthyroidism. Study context: Stable hyperthyroidism denotes an absence of ophthalmopathy throughout 18 months of follow-up.

Transcripts of RNA were the source for amplifying TCR beta CDR3 regions. Scientists carried out first-round RT-PCR using HTBI primers and then a second-round multiplex PCR. TCRdb ran MiXCR on the multiplex PCR reads and lists one entry per CDR3 protein. The table has about 500,000 distinct CDR3 sequences, under 40% seen once. Many counts were recorded for this clonotype. Germline CDR1 and CDR2: KGHDR and SFDVKD. The CDR3 spans 14 residues. V was cut by 2 bases and J by 2 bases, with 8 bases left in between. The chain uses TRBV24-1 and TRBJ1-2; D unresolved. Sequences were obtained from peripheral blood or thyroid tissue (not recorded which). The source of this sequence is an adult man with Graves' hyperthyroidism. The CDR3: CATSDSGLNYGYTF. For the CDR3, the DNA is TGTGCCACCAGTGATTCGGGCCTAAACTATGGCTACACCTTC.